Below, one T cell receptor beta chain is given with its context. Trimming cost V 0 bases and J 3 bases, with 8 bases left between them. CDR3 length: 14 amino acids. Germline CDR1 is LNHNV and CDR2 is YYDKDF (reference sequence). This sample was taken from a study of blood T cell repertoires in COVID-19. For the study at large: Specimens from acute and convalescent COVID-19 originated in the United States, Italy and Spain. Sources were T cells, B-cell-depleted T cells, or PBMCs; the material itself was cDNA or gDNA.

Some clones are missing from TCRdb's copy, which holds only in-frame ones; the method was immunoSEQ multiplex PCR. The top ten clones hold 18% of a sample with some 200,000 clones, around nine tenths of them seen once. This chain connects TRBV15 to TRBJ1-2, with a tentative D call TRBD1 (6 bases). The TCR comes from a man aged 50-60 years with COVID-19, enrolled during active disease. Source material: peripheral blood. CDR3 nucleotide sequence: TGTGCCACCAGCAGAGATAGGACAGACTATGGCTACACCTTC. Its translation is CATSRDRTDYGYTF.